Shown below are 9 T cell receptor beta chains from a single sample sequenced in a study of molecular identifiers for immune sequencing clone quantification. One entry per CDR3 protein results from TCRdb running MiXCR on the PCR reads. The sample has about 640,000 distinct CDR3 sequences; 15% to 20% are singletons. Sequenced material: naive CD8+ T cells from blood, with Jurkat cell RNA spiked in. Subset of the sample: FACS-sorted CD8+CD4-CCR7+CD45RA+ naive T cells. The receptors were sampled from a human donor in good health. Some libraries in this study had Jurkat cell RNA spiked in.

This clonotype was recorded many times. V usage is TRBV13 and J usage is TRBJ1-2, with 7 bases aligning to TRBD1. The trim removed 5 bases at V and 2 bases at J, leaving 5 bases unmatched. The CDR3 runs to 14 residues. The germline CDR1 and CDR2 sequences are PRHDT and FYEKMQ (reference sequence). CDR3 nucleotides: TGTGCCAGCAGCGGGGACAGCGTGAACTATGGCTACACCTTC. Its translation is CASSGDSVNYGYTF.

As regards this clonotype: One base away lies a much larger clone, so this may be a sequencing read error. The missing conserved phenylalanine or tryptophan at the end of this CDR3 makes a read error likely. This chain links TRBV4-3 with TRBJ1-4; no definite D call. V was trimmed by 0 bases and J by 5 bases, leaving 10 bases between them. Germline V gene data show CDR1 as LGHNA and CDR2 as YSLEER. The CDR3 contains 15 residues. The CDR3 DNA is TGCGCCAGCAGCCAAGAGGTCTGGGTCAATGAAAAACTGTTTCTT. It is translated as CASSQEVWVNEKLFL.

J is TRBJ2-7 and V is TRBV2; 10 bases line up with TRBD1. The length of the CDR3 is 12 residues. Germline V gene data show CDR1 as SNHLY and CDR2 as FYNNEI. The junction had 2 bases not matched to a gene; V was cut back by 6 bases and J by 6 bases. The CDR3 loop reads CASRDRGTEQYF. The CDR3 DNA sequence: TGTGCCAGCAGGGACAGGGGGACCGAGCAGTACTTC.

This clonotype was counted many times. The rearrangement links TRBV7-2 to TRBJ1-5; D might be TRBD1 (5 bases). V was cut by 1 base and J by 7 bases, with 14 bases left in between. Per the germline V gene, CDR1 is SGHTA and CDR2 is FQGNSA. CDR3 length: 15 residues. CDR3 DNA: TGTGCCAGCAGCTTAGACGGGGCGCCGGGGCAGCCCCAGCATTTT. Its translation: CASSLDGAPGQPQHF.

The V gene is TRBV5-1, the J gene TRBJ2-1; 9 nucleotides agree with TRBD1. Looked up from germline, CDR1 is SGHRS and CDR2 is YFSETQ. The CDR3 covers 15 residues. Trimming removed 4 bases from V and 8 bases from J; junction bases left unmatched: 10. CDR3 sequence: CASSPGQGIADEQFF. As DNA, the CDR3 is TGCGCCAGCAGCCCGGGACAGGGTATCGCCGATGAGCAGTTCTTC. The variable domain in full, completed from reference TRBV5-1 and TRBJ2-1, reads KAGVTQTPRYLIKTRGQQVTLSCSPISGHRSVSWYQQTPGQGLQFLFEYFSETQRNKGNFPGRFSGRQFSNSRSEMNVSTLELGDSALYLCASSPGQGIADEQFFGPGTRLTVL.

In nucleotides, the CDR3 is TGTGCCAGCGGGCGAGAGGCCGAGCAGTACTTC. Translating gives CASGREAEQYF. The J gene is TRBJ2-7, the V gene TRBV2; D gene uncertain. The V gene's germline CDR1 is SNHLY and CDR2 FYNNEI. CDR3 length: 11 residues. V was cut by 8 bases and J by 6 bases, with 11 bases left in between.

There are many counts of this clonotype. The CDR3 nucleotides read TGCAGTGCTAGGGGACTAGCGGGAGTCGTAGATACGCAGTATTTT. It codes for CSARGLAGVVDTQYF. The V and J genes are TRBV20-1 and TRBJ2-3; 14 positions agree with TRBD2. Germline values: CDR1 DFQATT, CDR2 SNEGSKA (reference sequence). This CDR3 comprises 15 residues. V shed 3 bases and J 5 bases; nucleotides not matched to a gene: 4.

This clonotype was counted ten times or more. CDR3 in amino acids: CASTPGANTEAFF. The CDR3 DNA reads as TGTGCCAGCACCCCCGGGGCTAACACTGAAGCTTTCTTT. The rearrangement joins TRBV5-6 to TRBJ1-1, with D possibly matching TRBD1 (5 bases). Trimming pared 6 bases from V and 2 bases from J, leaving 11 bases between. The CDR3 has 13 amino acids. Germline values: CDR1 SGHDT, CDR2 YYEEEE.

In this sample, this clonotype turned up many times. The CDR3 reads CASSTLMPDTQYF. As DNA, the CDR3 is TGTGCCAGTAGTACCCTGATGCCAGATACGCAGTATTTT. The chain has TRBV19 and TRBJ2-3; no definite D call. V lost 4 bases, J lost 4 bases, and 9 bases lay in between. The CDR3 runs 13 residues. From germline, CDR1 is LNHDA and CDR2 SQIVND (reference sequence).